The sequence of this T cell receptor beta chain was determined in a study of cytomegalovirus exposure and HLA in healthy donors. Primers included in the PCR were 60 Vbeta and 13 Jbeta primers. Generated by immunoSEQ multiplex PCR, the TCRdb table keeps only in-frame clones and is missing some. The table records around 170,000 clones, around 84% of them present only once. This clone was counted only a few times. Germline V CDR1 and CDR2: MNHEY, SVGAGI. The CDR3 is 14 residues long. Trimming left V 8 bases short and J 0 bases short, with 14 bases between. This receptor was identified in a woman between 50 and 59 years old in good health and CMV-seropositive. What was sequenced was PBMCs. The chain has TRBV6-5 and TRBJ2-7; D perhaps matches TRBD1 (6 bases). CDR3: CASSNRDTSYEQYF. CDR3 nucleotide sequence: TGTGCCAGCTCCAACCGGGACACCTCCTACGAGCAGTACTTC.